Included here is one T cell receptor (beta chain) sequence, with context. Antigen: not known. The CDR3 length is 17 residues. Losses at the gene ends were 5 bases for V and 3 bases for J; bases not matched to a gene: 12. Germline CDR1 reads SGDLS; CDR2 reads YYNGEE. The source of the sample is a study of cytomegalovirus exposure and HLA in healthy donors. Notes on the study in general: In terms of immune exposure information, only CMV serostatus was available. Sequencing likely caused a cluster of highly shared sequence variants. TCR sequences were mostly rare, though some public TCRs occurred in many donors.

The PCR used 60 Vbeta and 13 Jbeta primers. TCRdb's copy holds only in-frame clones and misses some; the assay was immunoSEQ multiplex PCR. The table has tens of thousands of clones, approximately 80% seen once. This TCR derives from a woman aged 45-60 years in good health and CMV-seropositive. The sample taken for sequencing was PBMCs. This chain links TRBV9 with TRBJ2-1, with TRBD2 matching 9 bases. CDR3 sequence (DNA): TGTGCCAGCAGTGGTGGGATCCTAGCGGGGAACTACAATGAGCAGTTCTTC. This translates into CASSGGILAGNYNEQFF.